This entry lists 29 T cell receptor beta chains sequenced from one sample in a study of cytomegalovirus exposure and HLA in healthy donors. With 60 Vbeta and 13 Jbeta primers, the PCR was carried out. The repertoire was sequenced with immunoSEQ multiplex PCR; TCRdb's copy has only in-frame clones and lacks some. The listing contains some 130,000 clones. The source material was PBMCs. The source of these receptors is a woman in her sixties in good health and CMV-seronegative.

The rearrangement links TRBV10-3 to TRBJ1-1; no clear D. The germline V gene encodes CDR1 ENHRY and CDR2 SYGVKD. The CDR3 runs to 12 residues. V was clipped by 10 bases and J by 3 bases, with 12 bases between them. The CDR3 region is CATAPGDTEAFF. CDR3 bases: TGTGCCACCGCCCCCGGGGACACTGAAGCTTTCTTT.

The V and J genes are TRBV4-1 and TRBJ2-1, with TRBD2 identical over 8 bases. From germline, CDR1 is MGHRA and CDR2 YSYEKL. The CDR3 is 13 amino acids. J lost 10 bases, V lost 0 bases, and 2 bases had no gene match. Here the CDR3 DNA reads TGCGCCAGCAGCCAAGATCCGGGGGGGGAGCAGTTCTTC. Translation: CASSQDPGGEQFF.

The gene calls are TRBV5-4 and TRBJ2-2, with TRBD1 identical over 8 bases. CDR1 and CDR2 (germline): SGHNT, YYREEE (reference sequence). The length of the CDR3 is 17 residues. V lost 2 bases to trimming and J lost 3 bases; unmatched junction nucleotides: 9. The CDR3 spells CASSFFRGRADTGELFF. Here the CDR3 DNA reads TGTGCCAGCAGCTTCTTCAGGGGGCGCGCGGACACCGGGGAGCTGTTTTTT.

To note about this clone: At the DNA level, this CDR3 is encoded by other sequences in the same sample as well. This chain links TRBV9 with TRBJ1-3; possible D gene TRBD1, 5 bases. Germline V gives CDR1 SGDLS, CDR2 YYNGEE. CDR3 size: 14 residues. Trimming removed 0 bases from V and 4 bases from J, with 8 bases in between. The CDR3 bases are TGTGCCAGCAGCGTAGGGGGCACCGGAAACACCATATATTTT. Translation: CASSVGGTGNTIYF.

V and J are TRBV12-5 and TRBJ2-7; D is uncertain. Germline V CDR1 and CDR2: LGHNT, FRNRAP. The V gene lost 5 bases and the J gene lost 7 bases, with 6 bases spanning the gap. CDR3 length: 10 residues. CDR3 bases: TGTGCTAGTGGTACTTATGAGCAGTACTTC. It specifies CASGTYEQYF.

The CDR3 region is CASSPRVNEQFF. CDR3 DNA sequence: TGTGCCAGCAGCCCCCGGGTCAATGAGCAGTTCTTC. This chain connects TRBV6-5 to TRBJ2-1; D gene uncertain. V was cut by 6 bases and J by 6 bases, with 9 bases left in between. The CDR3 is 12 amino acids. Germline-derived CDR1 and CDR2 are MNHEY and SVGAGI.

The chain combines TRBV30 with TRBJ2-2; 8 nucleotides line up with TRBD2. Germline CDR1 reads GTSNPN; CDR2 reads SVGIG (reference sequence). With V trimmed by 1 base and J by 7 bases, 8 bases remained unmatched. The CDR3 is made up of 15 amino acids. In nucleotides, the CDR3 is TGTGCCTGGAGTGAGGTTAGCGGGACGAACGGGGAGCTGTTTTTT. Translation: CAWSEVSGTNGELFF.

The chain has TRBV6-6 and TRBJ2-7, with 7 nucleotides matching TRBD1. This CDR3 contains 15 residues. V lost 0 bases, J lost 5 bases, and 7 bases stayed unmatched. CDR1 MNHNY and CDR2 SVGAGI come from the germline V gene (reference sequence). The CDR3 bases are TGTGCCAGCAGTTACTCGAGACAGGGCCGCGACGAGCAGTACTTC. This gives the protein CASSYSRQGRDEQYF.

The chain employs TRBV7-3 and TRBJ2-2; D gene unclear. Between the trimmed V and J ends, which lost 1 base and 1 base, there was a span of 10 bases. Germline CDR1 and CDR2: SGHTA and FQGTGA. The CDR3 loop spans 16 amino acids. CDR3 protein: CASSLRYRENTGELFF. In DNA form, the CDR3 reads TGTGCCAGCAGCTTAAGGTACAGAGAGAACACCGGGGAGCTGTTTTTT.

The chain has TRBV5-6 and TRBJ2-5; tentative D call: TRBD1 (5 bases). Germline values: CDR1 SGHDT, CDR2 YYEEEE. This CDR3 is built from 15 residues. Trimming took 0 bases from V and 4 from J, leaving 13 bases between them. The CDR3 sequence is CASSLVGARTETQYF. The CDR3 DNA reads as TGTGCCAGCAGCTTGGTTGGGGCTCGGACAGAGACCCAGTACTTC.

The CDR3 loop is CASSYGPKQYF. The CDR3 nucleotides are TGTGCCAGCAGTTACGGGCCCAAGCAGTACTTC. The chain uses TRBV6-5 and TRBJ2-7; the D is unclear. The length of the CDR3 is 11 residues. The germline gives CDR1 MNHEY, CDR2 SVGAGI. V was pared by 2 bases and J by 8 bases, with 7 bases between.

CDR3 in amino acids: CASSRTGGFGMDQPQHF. The CDR3 DNA follows: TGTGCCAGCAGTCGGACAGGGGGATTTGGTATGGATCAGCCCCAGCATTTT. This sequence joins TRBV7-8 and TRBJ1-5, with 10 bases lining up with TRBD1. This CDR3 has 17 amino acids. Germline V gives CDR1 SGHVS, CDR2 FQNEAQ. V trimming: 6 bases; J trimming: 5 bases; junction bases outside the gene matches: 13.

The chain couples TRBV10-1 to TRBJ1-5, with 8 positions matching TRBD1. Trimming cost V 6 bases and J 7 bases; bases outside gene matches: 11. Germline-derived CDR1 and CDR2 are WNHNN and SYGVQD (reference sequence). The CDR3 extends over 15 amino acids. The CDR3 DNA follows: TGCGCCAGCAGCTCTGACAGGGGAATAGGCCAGCCCCAGCATTTT. Its protein is CASSSDRGIGQPQHF.

The rearrangement uses TRBV27 and TRBJ2-7; the D gene is possibly TRBD2 (6 bases). The germline V and J ends were trimmed by 5 bases and 7 bases, with 18 bases remaining between them. Germline V gene sequence: CDR1 MNHEY, CDR2 SMNVEV (reference sequence). This CDR3 is 14 amino acids long. The CDR3 DNA sequence: TGTGCCAGCAGTATACCGGGGGTCCCTTTGGAGCAGTACTTC. This encodes CASSIPGVPLEQYF.

The rearrangement uses TRBV4-1 and TRBJ2-5, with D perhaps matching TRBD2 (6 bases). V was trimmed by 3 bases and J by 0 bases, leaving 14 bases between them. This CDR3 region has 16 residues. Per the germline V gene, CDR1 is MGHRA and CDR2 is YSYEKL. The CDR3 sequence is CASSHERLGDQETQYF. The CDR3 DNA reads TGCGCCAGCAGCCATGAGAGACTAGGAGACCAAGAGACCCAGTACTTC.

The chain recombines TRBV5-1 with TRBJ1-3, with 7 positions matching TRBD1. Germline CDR1 SGHRS, CDR2 YFSETQ. The ends lost 3 bases at V and 0 bases at J; junction bases unmatched: 0. The CDR3 sequence is 14 residues long. The CDR3 DNA follows: TGCGCCAGCAGCTCAGGGGGCTCTGGAAACACCATATATTTT. Protein: CASSSGGSGNTIYF.

A remark on this clone: Other DNA sequences in the sample encode the same CDR3. This chain uses TRBV6-5 with TRBJ2-5; D is uncertain. The CDR3 is 13 amino acids. From germline, CDR1 is MNHEY and CDR2 SVGAGI. Trimming removed 0 bases at V and 3 bases at J, with 5 bases between. CDR3 sequence: CASSYSREETQYF. CDR3 nucleotide sequence: TGTGCCAGCAGTTACTCACGGGAAGAGACCCAGTACTTC.

This rearrangement joins TRBV30 to TRBJ2-1, with 11 positions matching TRBD2. The CDR3 totals 15 residues. Germline CDR1 is GTSNPN and CDR2 is SVGIG (reference sequence). The V and J ends lost 1 base and 7 bases, in that order; junction bases with no gene match: 6. The CDR3 nucleotides read TGTGCCTGGAGTGGACTAGCGGGACTACTTAATGAGCAGTTCTTC. Translating gives CAWSGLAGLLNEQFF.

This chain uses TRBV7-3 with TRBJ2-3; 9 bases match TRBD1. J lost 4 bases, V lost 3 bases, and 2 bases had no gene match. The germline gives CDR1 SGHTA, CDR2 FQGTGA. CDR3 length: 14 residues. The CDR3 bases are TGTGCCAGCAGCTTGGGACAGGGCGCAGATACGCAGTATTTT. This codes for CASSLGQGADTQYF.

The chain combines TRBV4-2 with TRBJ1-2, with 8 bases fitting TRBD1. With 3 bases clipped from V and 4 bases from J, the junction kept 4 bases outside the gene matches. Germline loops: CDR1 LGHNA, CDR2 YNFKEQ. The CDR3 sequence is 14 residues long. Here the CDR3 reads CASSHPDRGYGYTF. In DNA form, the CDR3 reads TGTGCCAGCAGCCACCCCGACAGGGGCTATGGCTACACCTTC.

This chain uses TRBV6-1 with TRBJ2-3; D is undetermined. The V and J ends lost 7 bases and 0 bases respectively, with 11 bases between them. The V gene's germline CDR1 is MNHNS and CDR2 SASEGT. The length of the CDR3 is 14 residues. The CDR3, as DNA: TGTGCCAGCACTTTTGCCCTAAGCACAGATACGCAGTATTTT. Translating gives CASTFALSTDTQYF.

The gene calls are TRBV2 and TRBJ1-1; TRBD1 matches 10 bases. J gave up 9 bases and V 3 bases, and 7 bases lay outside the gene matches. CDR1 and CDR2 (germline): SNHLY, FYNNEI. The length of the CDR3 is 14 residues. CDR3 sequence: CASSDGTGVVKAFF. CDR3 nucleotide sequence: TGTGCCAGCAGTGATGGGACAGGGGTAGTAAAAGCTTTCTTT.

The chain employs TRBV5-8 and TRBJ1-2; D not resolved. The CDR3 consists of 13 residues. Germline CDR1 SGHTS, CDR2 YDEGEE. Trimming left V 4 bases short and J 2 bases short, with 9 bases between. Here the CDR3 DNA reads TGTGCCAGCAGCCGGCCGGGGAACTATGGCTACACCTTC. Translating gives CASSRPGNYGYTF.

V is TRBV28 and J is TRBJ2-7; 12 nucleotides match TRBD2. CDR1 and CDR2 from the germline V gene are MDHEN and SYDVKM. J gave up 6 bases and V 6 bases, and 3 bases lay outside the gene matches. The CDR3 loop spans 13 amino acids. CDR3 region: CASRTSGSSEQYF. In DNA form, the CDR3 reads TGTGCCAGCAGGACTAGCGGGAGTAGCGAGCAGTACTTC.

The genes are TRBV6-1 and TRBJ2-7, with 8 bases fitting TRBD1. V lost 8 bases and J lost 3; bases outside the gene matches: 9. The CDR3 has 14 amino acids. Germline CDR1 MNHNS, CDR2 SASEGT. CDR3 in DNA: TGTGCCAGCGACCTGACAGGGGATAGCTACGAGCAGTACTTC. Its translation is CASDLTGDSYEQYF.

This chain connects TRBV11-2 to TRBJ2-5; 13 positions agree with TRBD2. With V trimmed by 5 bases and J by 0 bases, 3 bases remained unmatched. CDR1 and CDR2 (germline): SGHAT, FQNNGV. CDR3 length equals 16 residues. The CDR3 coding sequence is TGTGCCAGCAGCCCGGGACTAGCGGGAAACCAAGAGACCCAGTACTTC. The encoded protein is CASSPGLAGNQETQYF.

This chain uses TRBV6-5 with TRBJ1-5; 10 bases agree with TRBD1. Germline assignment: CDR1 MNHEY and CDR2 SVGAGI. The CDR3 runs to 15 residues. Trimming cost V 8 bases and J 1 base; bases outside gene matches: 5. The CDR3, as DNA: TGTGCCAGCTCGCCGGACAGGGGGAGCAATCAGCCCCAGCATTTT. Encoded protein: CASSPDRGSNQPQHF.

The rearrangement joins TRBV27 to TRBJ1-1; 10 nucleotides match TRBD1. V lost 5 bases, J lost 5 bases, and 5 bases stayed unmatched. Germline values: CDR1 MNHEY, CDR2 SMNVEV (reference sequence). CDR3 length equals 14 residues. In DNA form, the CDR3 reads TGTGCCAGCAGTGCGACAGGGGGCTTGACTGAAGCTTTCTTT. Translating it yields CASSATGGLTEAFF.

V gene TRBV7-2 combines with J gene TRBJ2-2; the match to TRBD2 covers 8 bases. CDR3 length equals 15 residues. The V and J ends lost 1 base and 6 bases, in that order; junction bases with no gene match: 4. CDR1 SGHTA and CDR2 FQGNSA come from the germline V gene. CDR3 DNA: TGTGCCAGCAGCTTAGAGCTAGCGGGTTCCGGGGAGCTGTTTTTT. Translated: CASSLELAGSGELFF.